This T cell receptor beta chain was sequenced for a study of blood T cell repertoires in COVID-19. In the study overall: Sample material is recorded as cDNA or gDNA derived from T cells, B-cell-depleted T cells, or PBMCs.

Assay used: immunoSEQ multiplex PCR; TCRdb lists only in-frame clones, some missing. The table has some 160,000 clones, roughly 80% seen once. Participants came from around 25 US areas, aged roughly 18 to 95 years. Participants had their cohort set by participant-reported clinical history. Unmatched junction bases numbered 7, after V lost 0 bases and J lost 3 bases. Germline values: CDR1 SGHRS, CDR2 YFSETQ. This CDR3 is 16 amino acids long. The sequence came from a woman aged 55-70 years who had recovered from COVID-19. Specimen: PBMCs or T cells enriched from blood (not recorded which). The chain links TRBV5-1 to TRBJ1-2; 8 positions match TRBD1. The CDR3: CASSLGLTGADYGYTF. CDR3 nucleotide sequence: TGCGCCAGCAGCTTGGGGCTGACAGGGGCAGACTATGGCTACACCTTC.